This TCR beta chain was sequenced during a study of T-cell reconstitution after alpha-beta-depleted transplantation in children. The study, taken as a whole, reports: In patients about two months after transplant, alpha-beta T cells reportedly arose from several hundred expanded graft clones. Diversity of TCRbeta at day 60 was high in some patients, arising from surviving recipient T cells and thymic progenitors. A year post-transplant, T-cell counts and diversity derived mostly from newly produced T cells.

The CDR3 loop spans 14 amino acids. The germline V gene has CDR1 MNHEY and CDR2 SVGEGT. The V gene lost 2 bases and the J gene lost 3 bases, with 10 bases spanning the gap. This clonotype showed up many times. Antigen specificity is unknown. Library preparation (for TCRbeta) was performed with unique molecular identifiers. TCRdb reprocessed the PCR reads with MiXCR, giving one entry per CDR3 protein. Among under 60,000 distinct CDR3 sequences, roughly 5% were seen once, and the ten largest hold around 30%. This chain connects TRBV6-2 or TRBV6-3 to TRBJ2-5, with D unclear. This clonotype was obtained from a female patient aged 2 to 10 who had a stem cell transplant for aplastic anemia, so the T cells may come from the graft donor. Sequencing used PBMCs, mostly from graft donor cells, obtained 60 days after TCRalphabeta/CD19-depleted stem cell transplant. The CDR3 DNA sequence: TGTGCCAGCAGTTACCGCCCGAAAGAAGAGACCCAGTACTTC. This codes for CASSYRPKEETQYF.